The T cell receptor (beta chain) described here comes from a study of regulatory T cells in long-lasting Graves disease. Libraries of TCR beta came from iRepertoire HTBI primers plus Arm-PCR of CDR3 regions. TCRdb reprocessed the multiplex PCR reads via MiXCR and lists one record per CDR3 protein. The table shows over 300,000 distinct CDR3 sequences, with roughly a sixth occurring only once. This clonotype showed up many times. V dropped 3 bases and J dropped 2 bases, with 13 bases sitting between them. Germline-derived CDR1 and CDR2 are SNHLY and FYNNEI. The CDR3 runs to 16 residues. Time point of the sample: newly diagnosed GD, antithyroid drugs for less than 3 months. RNA from PBMCs was the source of the TCR library.

The chain has TRBV2 and TRBJ1-4; the D gene is possibly TRBD1 (5 bases). The sample was peripheral blood mononuclear cells (PBMCs), taken at new diagnosis, from a patient treated with antithyroid drugs. The clonotype was recovered from a female donor with Graves disease. The CDR3, as DNA: TGTGCCAGCAGTGAGGGCAGGGTGGAGACTAATGAAAAACTGTTTTTT. Its translation is CASSEGRVETNEKLFF.